The 15 T cell receptor beta chains below were found in one sample sequenced in a study of cytomegalovirus exposure and HLA in healthy donors. Data came from immunoSEQ multiplex PCR; TCRdb stores just in-frame clones and leaves some out. The table lists about 60,000 clones, about 88% of them singletons. The material sequenced was PBMCs. All receptors come from a man younger than 35 in good health and CMV-seronegative.

This clone was counted a single time. V and J are TRBV6-1 and TRBJ2-7; TRBD2 matches at 8 bases. The CDR3 sequence is 15 residues long. V lost 3 bases, J lost 3 bases, and 7 bases stayed unmatched. The germline CDR1 and CDR2 sequences are MNHNS and SASEGT. The CDR3 nucleotides read TGTGCCAGCAGTGAGTCGGGCGGGAGGCACTACGAGCAGTACTTC. Protein sequence: CASSESGGRHYEQYF.

The rearrangement joins TRBV30 to TRBJ1-5; 9 positions agree with TRBD1. CDR3 size: 15 residues. Germline V gene data show CDR1 as GTSNPN and CDR2 as SVGIG (reference sequence). V shed 2 bases and J 6 bases; nucleotides not matched to a gene: 8. The CDR3 sequence: CAWSIGTGFIQPQHF. The DNA for the CDR3 is TGTGCCTGGAGTATTGGGACAGGGTTCATTCAGCCCCAGCATTTT. The whole variable domain, remainder taken from reference TRBV30 and TRBJ1-5, is SQTIHQWPATLVQPVGSPLSLECTVEGTSNPNLYWYRQAAGRGLQLLFYSVGIGQISSEVPQNLSASRPQDRQFILSSKKLLLSDSGFYLCAWSIGTGFIQPQHFGDGTRLSIL.

This sequence joins TRBV27 and TRBJ2-5; 8 nucleotides match TRBD2. J lost 3 bases, V lost 2 bases, and 8 bases had no gene match. The CDR3 contains 16 residues. Germline lookup yields CDR1 MNHEY and CDR2 SMNVEV (reference sequence). CDR3 nucleotides: TGTGCCAGCAGTTTAATAGGTGGAGCGGGAGAAGAGACCCAGTACTTC. Translating it yields CASSLIGGAGEETQYF.

V usage is TRBV7-3 and J usage is TRBJ2-1; TRBD1 matches at 11 bases. Germline CDR1 is SGHTA and CDR2 is FQGTGA. The V segment lost 7 bases and the J segment 3 bases; nucleotides outside the gene matches: 5. The CDR3 runs to 15 residues. The CDR3 protein is CASNPGTGGYNEQFF. In nucleotides, the CDR3 is TGTGCCAGCAATCCCGGGACAGGGGGCTACAATGAGCAGTTCTTC.

The chain carries TRBV19 and TRBJ2-7; D call uncertain. This CDR3 comprises 13 residues. From germline, CDR1 is LNHDA and CDR2 SQIVND (reference sequence). V gave up 3 bases and J gave up 0 bases, with 6 bases separating them. The CDR3 loop is CASSIQDSYEQYF. CDR3 nucleotides: TGTGCCAGTAGTATCCAGGACTCCTACGAGCAGTACTTC.

This clone showed up just a few times. Other DNA sequences in this sample translate to the same CDR3. The CDR3 here is CASSLTGSNEQFF. Here the CDR3 DNA reads TGTGCCAGCAGCTTGACAGGGTCCAATGAGCAGTTCTTC. V gene TRBV7-3 combines with J gene TRBJ2-1; 7 bases are shared with TRBD1. Germline values: CDR1 SGHTA, CDR2 FQGTGA. The CDR3 sequence is 13 residues long. The junction had 2 bases not matched to a gene; V was cut back by 3 bases and J by 6 bases.

This clone occurred once. The gene calls are TRBV9 and TRBJ1-1, with unresolved D. Germline-derived CDR1 and CDR2 are SGDLS and YYNGEE. Trimming shortened V by 0 bases and J by 0 bases, and 3 bases separated the two germline ends. CDR3 size: 13 residues. This chain's CDR3 is CASSVAVNTEAFF. The CDR3 DNA follows: TGTGCCAGCAGCGTAGCAGTGAACACTGAAGCTTTCTTT.

V and J are TRBV6-1 and TRBJ2-1; 11 positions match TRBD2. This CDR3 contains 17 residues. Germline V gene sequence: CDR1 MNHNS, CDR2 SASEGT. With V trimmed by 3 bases and J by 6 bases, 10 bases remained unmatched. In DNA, the CDR3 is TGTGCCAGCAGTGATAGGGTAGCGGGAGGGCCGAGCAATGAGCAGTTCTTC. Protein: CASSDRVAGGPSNEQFF.

V gene TRBV7-9 combines with J gene TRBJ2-3; 8 nucleotides agree with TRBD2. Germline V lookup: CDR1 SEHNR, CDR2 FQNEAQ (reference sequence). The V and J ends lost 1 base and 5 bases, in that order; junction bases with no gene match: 5. The CDR3 length is 15 residues. The DNA for the CDR3 is TGTGCCAGCAGCTTAGAGCGCCTAGCGGGAGATACGCAGTATTTT. It yields the protein CASSLERLAGDTQYF.

This chain connects TRBV15 to TRBJ2-1; D might be TRBD2 (5 bases). V was cut by 5 bases and J by 4 bases, with 12 bases left in between. The CDR3 contains 14 residues. Germline lookup yields CDR1 LNHNV and CDR2 YYDKDF (reference sequence). CDR3 amino acids: CATSLRGGYNEQFF. CDR3 in DNA: TGTGCCACCAGCCTACGAGGCGGGTACAATGAGCAGTTCTTC.

V gene TRBV4-1 combines with J gene TRBJ2-4, with 14 nucleotides matching TRBD2. Germline-derived CDR1 and CDR2 are MGHRA and YSYEKL. V shed 4 bases and J 1 base; nucleotides not matched to a gene: 12. The CDR3 covers 20 residues. CDR3 in DNA: TGCGCCAGCAGCCTCGCAGCCGGACTAGCGGGAGGTGAGGCCAAAAACATTCAGTACTTC. The encoded protein is CASSLAAGLAGGEAKNIQYF.

The rearrangement joins TRBV5-5 to TRBJ2-1; 8 nucleotides match TRBD1. V shed 3 bases and J 5 bases; nucleotides not matched to a gene: 4. The CDR3 spans 14 residues. CDR1 is SGHKS and CDR2 is YYEKEE in the germline V gene (reference sequence). The CDR3 is CASSSRQGNNEQFF. The CDR3 DNA follows: TGTGCCAGCAGCTCTCGACAGGGGAACAATGAGCAGTTCTTC.

V and J are TRBV30 and TRBJ2-1, with no clear D. Trimming took 5 bases from V and 0 from J, leaving 11 bases between them. This CDR3 is 14 amino acids long. Germline-derived CDR1 and CDR2 are GTSNPN and SVGIG (reference sequence). The CDR3 loop is CAWVTELSYNEQFF. CDR3 nucleotides: TGTGCCTGGGTGACTGAACTCTCCTACAATGAGCAGTTCTTC.

V usage is TRBV28 and J usage is TRBJ1-5; D is possibly TRBD1 (5 bases). Germline CDR1 and CDR2: MDHEN and SYDVKM. This CDR3 comprises 14 residues. Trimming took 4 bases from V and 6 from J, leaving 13 bases between them. CDR3: CASSSPGGSQPQHF. CDR3 in DNA: TGTGCCAGCAGTTCCCCGGGGGGTTCTCAGCCCCAGCATTTT.

The genes are TRBV1 and TRBJ2-3; TRBD2 was called by the table and not checked on the DNA. TRBV1 is assigned pseudogene status. The CDR3 totals 16 residues. This CDR3 reads CTSSQEREGCTDTQYF. DNA for the CDR3: TGCACCAGCAGCCAAGAGCGGGAGGGGTGCACAGATACGCAGTATTTT.